The sequence of this TCR beta chain was determined in a study of T cells after yellow fever vaccination. Findings of the study overall: Boosting was followed by the reappearance of most primary-vaccination clones (approximately 97% CD4, 85% to 90% CD8).

TCRdb passed the 5' RACE reads through MiXCR, listing each CDR3 protein once. The table includes 250,000 or so distinct CDR3 sequences, roughly 3.5% detected once. This clonotype was picked up many times. Antigen unknown. CDR3 size: 10 residues. Germline V gives CDR1 DFQATT, CDR2 SNEGSKA (reference sequence). Trimming took off 4 bases at V and 5 bases at J, with 5 bases between the two ends. The sequence came from a man between 18 and 35 years old who received the YFV17D yellow fever vaccine. Specimen: PBMCs, collected 15 days after the yellow fever booster vaccination. The gene calls are TRBV20-1 and TRBJ2-5; D unresolved. The DNA of the CDR3 is TGCAGTGCTACCTTCGAGACCCAGTACTTC. Translated, it gives CSATFETQYF.